This entry lists 18 T cell receptor beta chains sequenced from one sample in a study of OX40 agonist ivuxolimab in advanced cancers. Here immunoSEQ multiplex PCR was the method, and the copy in TCRdb shows in-frame clones only, minus some. The data show some 19,000 clones, with under 70% seen just once and roughly 13% held by the top ten. This material consisted of CD4+ or CD8+ T cells sorted from blood, taken in a trial of the OX40 agonist ivuxolimab. These receptors all come from an adult with an advanced solid tumor such as melanoma, head and neck, liver or kidney cancer.

The chain couples TRBV6-4 to TRBJ2-3; 11 nucleotides agree with TRBD2. The J segment lost 8 bases and the V segment lost 0 bases, leaving 4 bases of the junction unmatched. This CDR3 is built from 15 residues. The germline V gene encodes CDR1 MRHNA and CDR2 SNTAGT. CDR3 in amino acids: CASSDSSGGARTQYF. DNA of the CDR3: TGTGCCAGCAGTGACTCTAGCGGGGGGGCCCGTACGCAGTATTTT.

This clone has only one observation. CDR3 residues: CASSPSAEPTDTQYF. CDR3 sequence (DNA): TGTGCCAGCAGTCCCTCGGCGGAACCCACAGATACGCAGTATTTT. V usage is TRBV28 and J usage is TRBJ2-3; unclear D gene. The CDR3 has 15 amino acids. Germline CDR1 is MDHEN and CDR2 is SYDVKM. V lost 5 bases, J lost 2 bases, and 14 bases lay in between.

This clone was picked up one time. The chain recombines TRBV6-6 with TRBJ2-7; 9 bases match TRBD1. J gave up 8 bases and V 5 bases, and 13 bases lay outside the gene matches. The CDR3 loop spans 15 amino acids. Germline assignment: CDR1 MNHNY and CDR2 SVGAGI (reference sequence). The CDR3 region is CASSPSGTGFRQQYF. CDR3 sequence (DNA): TGTGCCAGCAGTCCATCCGGGACAGGGTTCCGCCAGCAGTACTTC.

J is TRBJ1-1 and V is TRBV4-2, with TRBD1 identical over 7 bases. This CDR3 has 16 residues. The V and J ends lost 0 bases and 12 bases, in that order; junction bases with no gene match: 16. Germline CDR1 and CDR2: LGHNA and YNFKEQ. The CDR3 coding sequence is TGTGCCAGCAGCCAAGAAGTTTTCGGGACAGACCTGGGGACTTTCTTT. Protein: CASSQEVFGTDLGTFF.

The sample holds one count of this clone. The V gene is TRBV6-6, the J gene TRBJ2-1; D not certain. This CDR3 has 14 amino acids. The germline V gene has CDR1 MNHNY and CDR2 SVGAGI (reference sequence). V was shortened by 6 bases and J by 5 bases, with 14 bases between the two germline ends. CDR3 amino acids: CASRKSGLHNEQFF. CDR3 nucleotides: TGTGCCAGCAGAAAATCTGGGCTACACAATGAGCAGTTCTTC.

This chain joins TRBV28 and TRBJ2-7, with TRBD1 matching 7 bases. CDR3 length equals 13 residues. The germline gives CDR1 MDHEN, CDR2 SYDVKM. With V trimmed by 8 bases and J by 1 base, 5 bases remained unmatched. CDR3 amino acids: CASGTELSYEQYF. As DNA, the CDR3 is TGTGCCAGCGGGACAGAACTTTCCTACGAGCAGTACTTC.

There are many counts of this clone. The genes are TRBV7-9 and TRBJ2-4; D is perhaps TRBD2 (6 bases). In germline, CDR1 is SEHNR, CDR2 FQNEAQ (reference sequence). The CDR3 length is 16 residues. Trimming took 5 bases from V and 8 from J, leaving 22 bases between them. CDR3 nucleotides: TGTGCCAGCAGCCTCCAGCGGGCCCAGGTTTTGGACATTCAGTACTTC. This gives the protein CASSLQRAQVLDIQYF.

This clone has a single count. V is TRBV28 and J is TRBJ2-1; a possible D gene is TRBD1 (6 bases). The CDR3 totals 16 residues. In germline, CDR1 is MDHEN, CDR2 SYDVKM. The V gene lost 2 bases and the J gene lost 6 bases, with 17 bases spanning the gap. The CDR3 bases are TGTGCCAGCAGTTTAGATGGATCAGGCAGGGGCAATGAGCAGTTCTTC. Amino acids: CASSLDGSGRGNEQFF.

The chain combines TRBV7-2 with TRBJ2-7; the D gene is possibly TRBD2 (7 bases). V lost 5 bases and J lost 0, with 14 bases in between. The germline V gene encodes CDR1 SGHTA and CDR2 FQGNSA. The length of the CDR3 is 15 residues. As DNA, the CDR3 is TGTGCCAGCAGCATAGGGGGGGAGAGCTCCTACGAGCAGTACTTC. Amino acid sequence: CASSIGGESSYEQYF.

J is TRBJ1-1 and V is TRBV19; possible D gene TRBD1, 5 bases. The V gene's germline CDR1 is LNHDA and CDR2 SQIVND (reference sequence). This CDR3 region has 14 residues. The V end lost 1 base, the J end lost 5 bases, and 11 bases lay between the germline ends. As DNA, the CDR3 is TGTGCCAGTAGTATAGGCGCCGAGGGGACTGAAGCTTTCTTT. It is translated as CASSIGAEGTEAFF.

This clone showed up just a few times. V and J are TRBV15 and TRBJ1-5, with TRBD1 identical over 7 bases. With V trimmed by 1 base and J by 2 bases, 5 bases remained unmatched. The V gene's germline CDR1 is LNHNV and CDR2 YYDKDF (reference sequence). The CDR3 is made up of 16 amino acids. The CDR3: CATSRVRGTGNQPQHF. CDR3 sequence (DNA): TGTGCCACCAGCAGAGTCCGCGGGACAGGCAATCAGCCCCAGCATTTT.

The V gene is TRBV5-6, the J gene TRBJ1-2, with 10 bases that match TRBD1. With V trimmed by 3 bases and J by 3 bases, 5 bases remained unmatched. Germline V CDR1 and CDR2: SGHDT, YYEEEE. CDR3 length equals 15 residues. Written as DNA, the CDR3 is TGTGCCAGCAGCTGCGAAGGACAGGGGGACTATGGCTACACCTTC. Translating gives CASSCEGQGDYGYTF.

The J gene is TRBJ2-7, the V gene TRBV5-6, with D perhaps TRBD2 (6 bases). The CDR3 consists of 15 residues. V gave up 4 bases and J gave up 2 bases, with 16 bases separating them. From germline, CDR1 is SGHDT and CDR2 YYEEEE. The CDR3 sequence: CASSPWGAGTYEQYF. The CDR3 nucleotides read TGTGCCAGCAGCCCCTGGGGAGCGGGCACCTACGAGCAGTACTTC.

V gene TRBV11-2 combines with J gene TRBJ2-1; D gene uncertain. This CDR3 is built from 12 residues. Germline V gene sequence: CDR1 SGHAT, CDR2 FQNNGV. Trimming removed 5 bases from V and 8 bases from J, with 10 bases in between. The DNA for the CDR3 is TGTGCCAGCAGCGCCTCTGGGGATGAGCAGTTCTTC. This encodes CASSASGDEQFF. The whole variable domain, filled in from reference TRBV11-2 and TRBJ2-1, reads EAGVAQSPRYKIIEKRQSVAFWCNPISGHATLYWYQQILGQGPKLLIQFQNNGVVDDSQLPKDRFSAERLKGVDSTLKIQPAKLEDSAVYLCASSASGDEQFFGPGTRLTVL.

The chain combines TRBV19 with TRBJ1-1, with D uncertain. V lost 6 bases and J lost 2, with 10 bases in between. This CDR3 has 13 amino acids. Germline loops: CDR1 LNHDA, CDR2 SQIVND (reference sequence). The DNA of the CDR3 is TGTGCCAGTAGATGGCGGACCAACACTGAAGCTTTCTTT. It is translated as CASRWRTNTEAFF.

V usage is TRBV2 and J usage is TRBJ2-1; 8 bases align to TRBD2. There are 15 residues in the CDR3. Germline values: CDR1 SNHLY, CDR2 FYNNEI. V lost 8 bases, J lost 9 bases, and 15 bases stayed unmatched. In DNA, the CDR3 is TGTGCCAGCTCACTCACTAGCGGAGAGGTGTCTGAGCAGTTCTTC. Protein: CASSLTSGEVSEQFF.

The chain links TRBV6-6 to TRBJ1-5, with D perhaps matching TRBD1 (5 bases). Trimming pared 0 bases from V and 5 bases from J, leaving 11 bases between. Germline V gene data show CDR1 as MNHNY and CDR2 as SVGAGI (reference sequence). This CDR3 has 15 amino acids. Here the CDR3 reads CASSYSEGRDQPQHF. The CDR3 coding sequence is TGTGCCAGCAGTTACTCGGAGGGGAGGGATCAGCCCCAGCATTTT.

The chain is built from TRBV28 and TRBJ2-7; 9 positions agree with TRBD1. CDR1 is MDHEN, CDR2 SYDVKM, per germline. CDR3 size: 14 residues. V shed 7 bases and J 2 bases; nucleotides not matched to a gene: 6. For the CDR3, the DNA is TGTGCCAGCACCCCGGGACAGGGTCCCTACGAGCAGTACTTC. It translates to CASTPGQGPYEQYF.